This T cell receptor (beta chain) comes out of a study of CD8 T cells in ankylosing spondylitis. Each TCR beta library was made by quantitative 5'-RACE that incorporated molecular barcodes. TCRdb analysed the 5' RACE reads with MiXCR anew, one entry per CDR3 protein. The sample shows 200,000 to 250,000 distinct CDR3 sequences, approximately 7.3% of them seen only once. This clonotype was detected many times. Its antigen remains unidentified. The CDR3 extends over 15 amino acids. Trimming cost V 1 base and J 4 bases; bases outside gene matches: 5. The germline gives CDR1 SGHTA, CDR2 FQGTGA. Overall study findings and caveats: Made up of about eight highly homologous variants, a TCR beta motif appeared characteristic of ankylosing spondylitis blood. Disease-linked clones, CD8+, were relatively rare in peripheral blood. Existing reports had already noted some motif variants in reactive arthritis synovial fluid and blood. The authors reported significant enrichment of disease-linked clones in matched ankylosing spondylitis synovial fluid.

This chain links TRBV7-3 with TRBJ2-5; 8 nucleotides line up with TRBD2. Sequencing used blood, either unsorted or a sorted T cell fraction (not recorded which). This TCR derives from a male donor with ankylosing spondylitis. The CDR3 DNA sequence: TGTGCCAGCAGCTTAAGCGGGGGGTCGGGAGAGACCCAGTACTTC. Protein product: CASSLSGGSGETQYF. The full variable domain, completed using reference TRBV7-3 and TRBJ2-5, is GAGVSQTPSNKVTEKGKYVELRCDPISGHTALYWYRQSLGQGPEFLIYFQGTGAADDSGLPNDRFFAVRPEGSVSTLKIQRTERGDSAVYLCASSLSGGSGETQYFGPGTRLLVL.